This T cell receptor (beta chain) is drawn from a study of beta chain features in type 1 diabetes. The overall study: Regarding age, gender and cell yields, patients proved similar to healthy donors.

Expressed TCRB transcripts were sequenced because the isolated RNA had all been reverse transcribed beforehand. Generated by immunoSEQ multiplex PCR, the TCRdb table keeps only in-frame clones and is missing some. Among about 470,000 clones listed, over 25% were seen once. Study-wide points: Shortening that was moderate but significant affected the TCRB CDR3s of Type 1 diabetes patients in all four CD4+ subsets.

CDR1 and CDR2 from the germline V gene are SQVTM and ANQGSEA. The CDR3 is 16 amino acids. Trimming removed 8 bases from V and 0 bases from J, with 21 bases in between. In regard to this clone: Its antigen is not known.

The sequence came from a man between 18 and 35 years old in good health. Sequencing was carried out using naive CD4+ T cells from blood. The chain joins TRBV29-1 to TRBJ2-3; TRBD2 might be the D (6 bases). The CDR3 region is CSTTGPKGGSTDTQYF. The DNA of the CDR3 is TGCAGCACTACGGGACCGAAGGGAGGAAGCACAGATACGCAGTATTTT.